This TCR beta chain was profiled in a study of blood T cell repertoires in COVID-19. Study processing details: Quantification of nucleated cells was approximated via reference gene primer amplification. Sequencing used immunoSEQ multiplex PCR; TCRdb keeps in-frame clones, though not all of them. The D gene and trimming were derived from the DNA, and the V and J assignments and clone size from that table. Of about 300,000 clones in the sample, 89% were seen once. This CDR3 comprises 15 residues. Germline V CDR1 and CDR2: SGHRS, YFSETQ. The V end lost 1 base, the J end lost 6 bases, and 16 bases lay between the germline ends. Allocation to cohorts depended on clinical history reported by the participants. Exposed enrollees encountered a COVID-19 case at some point within 2 weeks before study entry.

The receptor was isolated from a woman aged 50 to 65 who had been exposed to COVID-19. The sample comprised PBMCs or T cells enriched from blood (not recorded which). V and J are TRBV5-1 and TRBJ1-2; D is undetermined. For the CDR3, the DNA is TGCGCCAGCAGCTTGAACCTTAACGTAGAGCATGGCTACACCTTC. It is translated as CASSLNLNVEHGYTF.